This record looks at one T cell receptor beta chain sequence and its context. The target antigen is unknown. Germline V gene sequence: CDR1 MDHEN, CDR2 SYDVKM. V lost 5 bases to trimming and J lost 8 bases; unmatched junction nucleotides: 18. The CDR3 has 18 residues. These data originate in a study of PD-1 blockade in classical Hodgkin lymphoma. Study as a whole: Intravenous delivery of nivolumab at 3 mg/kg to patients occurred every 2 weeks.

Findings and caveats of the study: CD4+ TCR diversity, unlike CD8+, rose significantly by C4D1. Patients starting nivolumab less than 1 year after ASCT had lower diversity and were excluded from later analyses. Baseline diversity resembling that of newly diagnosed patients was seen in complete responders.

No patient escaped relapse after autologous stem cell transplantation, and brentuximab vedotin exposure varied. By magnetic negative selection, CD4+ T cells were purified from thawed PBMCs. Generated by immunoSEQ multiplex PCR, the TCRdb table keeps only in-frame clones and is missing some. The data contain more than 7,500 clones, 80% to 85% of them singletons. The chain links TRBV28 to TRBJ2-3, with 11 positions matching TRBD2. This sequence originates from a human donor with classical Hodgkin lymphoma. Sample: CD4+ T cells from blood, taken at baseline. The CDR3 reads CASSPRWGSGRAFVTQYF. The CDR3, as DNA: TGTGCCAGCAGTCCACGGTGGGGTAGCGGGAGGGCCTTTGTTACGCAGTATTTT.